A single sample gave rise to the 18 T cell receptor beta chains below, sequenced in a study of blood T cell repertoires in COVID-19 (TCRdb year 2020). Library construction relied on the immunoSEQ multiplex PCR assay. The immuneACCESS repertoire file appears here via TCRdb, limited to in-frame rearrangements. These files lack a portion of the clones; in checked studies, under half of the deficit traces to unresolved V genes, and the cause of the others is not known. Here the sample has more than 250,000 clones; around 89% occur a single time. 1.5% to 2% of the sample is held by the ten biggest clonotypes. The material sequenced was PBMCs or T cells enriched from blood (not recorded which). Receptors originate from a woman aged 18-29 years with acute COVID-19.

The rearrangement joins TRBV21-1 to TRBJ2-1; the listed D gene, TRBD2, was not tested against the DNA. TRBV21-1 is flagged as a pseudogene. CDR3 size: 19 residues. The CDR3 bases are TGTGCCAGCAGCATCCAAGCTAATATGGTAGGAGGGTTCTACAATGAGCAGTTCTTC. It encodes CASSIQANMVGGFYNEQFF.

The rearrangement links TRBV7-9 to TRBJ1-2; D is unclear. Trimming pared 3 bases from V and 0 bases from J, leaving 11 bases between. The CDR3 is 15 residues long. Germline CDR1 is SEHNR and CDR2 is FQNEAQ (reference sequence). For the CDR3, the DNA is TGTGCCAGCAGCTTCTCTCAGGTCTCTAACTATGGCTACACCTTC. This translates into CASSFSQVSNYGYTF.

V usage is TRBV25-1 and J usage is TRBJ2-1; perhaps TRBD1 as D (5 bases). The ends were cut back, 5 bases at V and 1 base at J, with 18 bases in the middle. The CDR3 is made up of 17 amino acids. Germline values: CDR1 MGHDK, CDR2 SYGVNS. CDR3 residues: CASSSQTANFSYNEQFF. Written as DNA, the CDR3 is TGTGCCAGCAGTTCTCAGACAGCAAACTTTTCCTACAATGAGCAGTTCTTC.

This chain joins TRBV28 and TRBJ2-5, with TRBD1 matching 10 bases. Unmatched junction bases numbered 7, after V lost 8 bases and J lost 4 bases. CDR3 size: 14 residues. Germline CDR1 MDHEN, CDR2 SYDVKM. DNA of the CDR3: TGTGCCAGCGGGAGGGGGGACAGGGGAGAGACCCAGTACTTC. Protein: CASGRGDRGETQYF.

This chain uses TRBV19 with TRBJ1-6; 11 bases agree with TRBD1. Trimming at V came to 6 bases and at J to 7 bases, leaving 5 bases not matched to a gene. The length of the CDR3 is 15 residues. CDR1 and CDR2 (germline): LNHDA, SQIVND (reference sequence). Written as DNA, the CDR3 is TGTGCCAGTAGCCCGGACAGGGGGCGAAATTCACCCCTCCACTTT. Translation: CASSPDRGRNSPLHF.

The V call is TRBV19, the J call TRBJ1-2, with TRBD1 as a possible D gene (5 bases). V was shortened by 2 bases and J by 4 bases, with 14 bases between the two germline ends. CDR1 LNHDA and CDR2 SQIVND come from the germline V gene (reference sequence). This CDR3 is built from 15 residues. CDR3 sequence reads: CASSISGGGVYGYTF. The DNA of the CDR3 is TGTGCCAGTAGTATATCCGGGGGAGGTGTCTATGGCTACACCTTC.

V gene TRBV5-4 combines with J gene TRBJ1-1; a possible D gene is TRBD1 (5 bases). Between the trimmed V and J ends, which lost 1 base and 3 bases, there was a span of 10 bases. Germline CDR1 and CDR2: SGHNT and YYREEE (reference sequence). The CDR3 sequence is 14 residues long. The CDR3 sequence: CASSLTGGDTEAFF. The CDR3 coding sequence is TGTGCCAGCAGCTTGACAGGAGGGGACACTGAAGCTTTCTTT.

The V call is TRBV28, the J call TRBJ2-3; 9 bases line up with TRBD2. The ends lost 6 bases at V and 4 bases at J; junction bases unmatched: 11. The CDR3 runs to 16 residues. Germline CDR1 MDHEN, CDR2 SYDVKM. For the CDR3, the DNA is TGTGCCAGCAGCTACCCAGCGGGAGGATGGGCAGATACGCAGTATTTT. Protein: CASSYPAGGWADTQYF.

This clone was observed a single time. This sequence joins TRBV9 and TRBJ1-6, with D unresolved. This CDR3 spans 15 amino acids. The germline V gene encodes CDR1 SGDLS and CDR2 YYNGEE. Trimming removed 4 bases at V and 7 bases at J, with 15 bases between. The CDR3 spells CASSSQQSVNSPLHF. The CDR3 DNA reads TGTGCCAGCAGCTCTCAACAGAGTGTCAATTCACCCCTCCACTTT.

The chain has TRBV27 and TRBJ2-7; 7 positions agree with TRBD2. This CDR3 has 16 residues. Trimming cost V 3 bases and J 3 bases; bases outside gene matches: 11. Germline V lookup: CDR1 MNHEY, CDR2 SMNVEV (reference sequence). CDR3 nucleotides: TGTGCCAGCAGTTTTCAGGTTAGGCCGGGAGGCTACGAGCAGTACTTC. Protein product: CASSFQVRPGGYEQYF.

This rearrangement joins TRBV28 to TRBJ1-2, with TRBD1 identical over 9 bases. The CDR3 is made up of 17 amino acids. With V trimmed by 5 bases and J by 6 bases, 16 bases remained unmatched. Per germline, CDR1 MDHEN and CDR2 SYDVKM. CDR3 region: CASSAADRGKAGHGYTF. The CDR3 coding sequence is TGTGCCAGCAGTGCGGCGGACAGGGGTAAGGCGGGTCATGGCTACACCTTC.

As to this clone: The sample holds other DNA sequences that translate to the same CDR3. The CDR3, as DNA: TGTGCCAGCTCACCTAGGACTGAGAACACTGAAGCTTTCTTT. Its translation is CASSPRTENTEAFF. This rearrangement joins TRBV18 to TRBJ1-1; D remains unclear. CDR1 and CDR2 from the germline V gene are KGHSH and LQKENI. The V end was cut by 3 bases, the J end by 1 base, with 9 bases between. This CDR3 has 14 amino acids.

This clone was counted once. V gene TRBV30 combines with J gene TRBJ1-6; D is unclear. Germline lookup yields CDR1 GTSNPN and CDR2 SVGIG (reference sequence). The CDR3 has 14 residues. V lost 2 bases and J 4 bases, leaving 9 bases between the germline ends. DNA for the CDR3: TGTGCCTGGAGTAAACAGCTTTATAATTCACCCCTCCACTTT. It codes for CAWSKQLYNSPLHF.

The J gene is TRBJ2-2, the V gene TRBV9, with TRBD2 identical over 10 bases. Unmatched junction bases numbered 9, after V lost 3 bases and J lost 4 bases. The germline V gene has CDR1 SGDLS and CDR2 YYNGEE. This CDR3 has 17 residues. The CDR3: CASSAASGSLGTGELFF. The DNA for the CDR3 is TGTGCCAGCAGCGCTGCTAGCGGGAGTTTGGGCACCGGGGAGCTGTTTTTT.

V usage is TRBV7-2 and J usage is TRBJ2-7, with 7 bases matching TRBD2. CDR3 length equals 16 residues. J lost 0 bases, V lost 1 base, and 6 bases had no gene match. Germline V gene lookup returns CDR1 SGHTA and CDR2 FQGNSA. CDR3: CASSLVPSGSSYEQYF. CDR3 coding DNA: TGTGCCAGCAGCTTAGTCCCTAGCGGTAGCTCCTACGAGCAGTACTTC.

The V gene is TRBV27, the J gene TRBJ2-7, with 7 bases identical to TRBD2. The CDR3 spans 14 residues. V trimming: 7 bases; J trimming: 2 bases; junction bases outside the gene matches: 8. The germline CDR1 and CDR2 sequences are MNHEY and SMNVEV (reference sequence). CDR3 nucleotides: TGTGCCAGCAAGAGGGCTAGCGGAACCTACGAGCAGTACTTC. This sequence encodes CASKRASGTYEQYF.

V gene TRBV6-5 combines with J gene TRBJ1-6, with D maybe TRBD1 (6 bases). Germline V gives CDR1 MNHEY, CDR2 SVGAGI. The CDR3 is 14 amino acids. V lost 6 bases to trimming and J lost 4 bases, with 10 bases between them. CDR3 amino acids: CASRGDIYNSPLHF. The CDR3 DNA reads as TGTGCCAGCAGGGGGGACATTTATAATTCACCCCTCCACTTT.

V usage is TRBV4-1 and J usage is TRBJ2-7, with 7 bases lining up with TRBD2. The CDR3 covers 17 residues. V gave up 4 bases and J gave up 3 bases; unmatched junction bases: 15. In germline, CDR1 is MGHRA, CDR2 YSYEKL. This chain's CDR3 is CASSLLAAEVGLYEQYF. Here the CDR3 DNA reads TGCGCCAGCAGCCTTCTAGCGGCGGAGGTAGGCCTCTACGAGCAGTACTTC.